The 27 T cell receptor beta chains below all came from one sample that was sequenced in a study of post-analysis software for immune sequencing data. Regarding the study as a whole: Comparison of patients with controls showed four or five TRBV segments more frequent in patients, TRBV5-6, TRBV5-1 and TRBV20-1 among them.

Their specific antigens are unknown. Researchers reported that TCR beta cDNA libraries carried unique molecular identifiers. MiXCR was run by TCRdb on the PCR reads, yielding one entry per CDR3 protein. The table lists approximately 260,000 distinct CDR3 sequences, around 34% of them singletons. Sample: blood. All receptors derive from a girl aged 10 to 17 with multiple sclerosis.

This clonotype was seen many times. The CDR3 reads CASTSGSSGGHNEQFF. DNA for the CDR3: TGTGCCAGCACCTCAGGGTCTAGCGGGGGACACAATGAGCAGTTCTTC. This chain uses TRBV28 with TRBJ2-1, with 10 positions matching TRBD2. J was trimmed by 5 bases and V by 7 bases; bases with no gene match: 11. The germline gives CDR1 MDHEN, CDR2 SYDVKM. The CDR3 extends over 16 amino acids.

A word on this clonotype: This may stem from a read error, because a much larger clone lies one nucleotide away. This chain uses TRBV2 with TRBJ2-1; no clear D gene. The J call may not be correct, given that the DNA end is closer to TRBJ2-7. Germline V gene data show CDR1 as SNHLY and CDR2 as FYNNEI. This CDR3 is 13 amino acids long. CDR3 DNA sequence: TGTGCCAGCAGTGTAAACAGCTACAATGAGCAGTACTTC. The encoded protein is CASSVNSYNEQYF.

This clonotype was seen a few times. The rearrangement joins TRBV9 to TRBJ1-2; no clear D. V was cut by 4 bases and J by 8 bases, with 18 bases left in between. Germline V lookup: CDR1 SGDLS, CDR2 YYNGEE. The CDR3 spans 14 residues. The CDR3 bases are TGTGCCAGCAGCCCCACCTGGAGTCAAACGGGCTACACCTTC. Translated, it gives CASSPTWSQTGYTF.

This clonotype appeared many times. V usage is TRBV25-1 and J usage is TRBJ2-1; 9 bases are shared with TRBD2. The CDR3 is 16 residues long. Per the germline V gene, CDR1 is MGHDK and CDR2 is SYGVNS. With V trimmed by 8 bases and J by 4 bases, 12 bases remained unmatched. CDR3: CASHDPSGGRYNEQFF. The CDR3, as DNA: TGTGCCAGCCACGACCCCAGCGGGGGGCGTTACAATGAGCAGTTCTTC.

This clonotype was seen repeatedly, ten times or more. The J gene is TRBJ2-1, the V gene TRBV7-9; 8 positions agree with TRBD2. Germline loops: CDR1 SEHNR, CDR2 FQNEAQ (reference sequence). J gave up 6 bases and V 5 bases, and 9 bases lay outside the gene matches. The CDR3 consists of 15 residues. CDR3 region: CASSPAGVSINEQFF. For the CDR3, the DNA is TGTGCCAGCAGCCCAGCGGGAGTTTCAATCAATGAGCAGTTCTTC.

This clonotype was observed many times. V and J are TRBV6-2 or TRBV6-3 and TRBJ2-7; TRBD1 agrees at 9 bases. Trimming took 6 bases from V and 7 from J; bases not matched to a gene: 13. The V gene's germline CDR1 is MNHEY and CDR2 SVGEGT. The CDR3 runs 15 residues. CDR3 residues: CASREPGQGAGEQYF. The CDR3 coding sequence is TGTGCCAGCAGGGAACCGGGACAGGGCGCGGGGGAGCAGTACTTC.

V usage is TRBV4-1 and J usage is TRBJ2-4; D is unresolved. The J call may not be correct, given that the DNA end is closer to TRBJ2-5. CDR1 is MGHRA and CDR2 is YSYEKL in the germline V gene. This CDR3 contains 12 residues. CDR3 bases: TGCGCCAGCAGCCAAGATTTCGAGACCCAGTACTTC. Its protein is CASSQDFETQYF.

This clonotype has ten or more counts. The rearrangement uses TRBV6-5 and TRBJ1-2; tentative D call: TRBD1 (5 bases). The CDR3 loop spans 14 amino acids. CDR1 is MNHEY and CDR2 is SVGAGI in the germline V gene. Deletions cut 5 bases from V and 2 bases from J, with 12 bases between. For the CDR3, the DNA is TGTGCCAGCAGTCCCCGCGGGGGGAACTATGGCTACACCTTC. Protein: CASSPRGGNYGYTF.

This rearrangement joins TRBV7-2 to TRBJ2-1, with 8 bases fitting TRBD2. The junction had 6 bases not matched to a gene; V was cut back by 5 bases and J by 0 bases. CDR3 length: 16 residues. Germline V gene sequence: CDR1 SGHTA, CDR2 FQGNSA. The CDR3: CASSRLSGSSYNEQFF. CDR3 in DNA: TGTGCCAGCAGCCGACTAAGCGGGAGCTCCTACAATGAGCAGTTCTTC.

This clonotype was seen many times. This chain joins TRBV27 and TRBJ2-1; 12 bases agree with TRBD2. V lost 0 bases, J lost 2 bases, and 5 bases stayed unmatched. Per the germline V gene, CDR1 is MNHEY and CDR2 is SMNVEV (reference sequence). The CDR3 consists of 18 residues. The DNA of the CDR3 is TGTGCCAGCAGTTTATCGCCCCGACTAGCGGGAGCCTACAATGAGCAGTTCTTC. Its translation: CASSLSPRLAGAYNEQFF.

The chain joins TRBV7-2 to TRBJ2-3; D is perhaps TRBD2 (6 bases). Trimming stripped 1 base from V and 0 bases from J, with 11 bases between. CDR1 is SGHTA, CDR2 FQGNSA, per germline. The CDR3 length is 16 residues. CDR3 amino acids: CASSLDPGTSTDTQYF. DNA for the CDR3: TGTGCCAGCAGCTTAGATCCAGGGACTAGCACAGATACGCAGTATTTT. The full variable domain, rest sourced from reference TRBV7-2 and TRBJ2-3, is GAGVSQSPSNKVTEKGKDVELRCDPISGHTALYWYRQSLGQGLEFLIYFQGNSAPDKSGLPSDRFSAERTGGSVSTLTIQRTQQEDSAVYLCASSLDPGTSTDTQYFGPGTRLTVL.

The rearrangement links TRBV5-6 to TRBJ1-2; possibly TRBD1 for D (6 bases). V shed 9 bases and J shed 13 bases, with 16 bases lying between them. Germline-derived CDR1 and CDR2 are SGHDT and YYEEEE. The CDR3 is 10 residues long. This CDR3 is CATRTVATTF. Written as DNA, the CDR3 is TGTGCCACACGGACAGTCGCAACCACCTTC.

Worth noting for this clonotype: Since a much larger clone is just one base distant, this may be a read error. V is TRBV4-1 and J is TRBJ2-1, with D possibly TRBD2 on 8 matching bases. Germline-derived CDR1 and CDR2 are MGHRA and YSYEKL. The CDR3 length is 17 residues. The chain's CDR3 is CASGQGGLAGLYNEQFF. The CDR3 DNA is TGCGCCAGCGGCCAAGGGGGCCTAGCGGGCCTCTACAATGAGCAGTTCTTC.

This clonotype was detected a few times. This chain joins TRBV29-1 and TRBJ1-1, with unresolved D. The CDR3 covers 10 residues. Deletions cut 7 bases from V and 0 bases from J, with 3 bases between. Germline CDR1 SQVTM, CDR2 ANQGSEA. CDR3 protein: CSALNTEAFF. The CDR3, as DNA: TGCAGCGCTTTGAACACTGAAGCTTTCTTT.

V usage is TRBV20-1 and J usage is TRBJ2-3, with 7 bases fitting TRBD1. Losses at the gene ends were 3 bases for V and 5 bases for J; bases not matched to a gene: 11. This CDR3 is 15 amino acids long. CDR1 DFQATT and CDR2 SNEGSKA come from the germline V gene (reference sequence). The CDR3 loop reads CSAREVKGAGDTQYF. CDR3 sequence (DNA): TGCAGTGCTAGGGAGGTGAAGGGGGCCGGAGATACGCAGTATTTT.

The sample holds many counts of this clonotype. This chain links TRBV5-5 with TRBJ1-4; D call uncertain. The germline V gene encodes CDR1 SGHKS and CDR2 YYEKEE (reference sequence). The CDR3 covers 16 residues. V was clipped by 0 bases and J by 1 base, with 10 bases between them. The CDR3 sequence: CASSLEQQRTNEKLFF. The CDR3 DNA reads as TGTGCCAGCAGCTTGGAGCAGCAAAGAACTAATGAAAAACTGTTTTTT.

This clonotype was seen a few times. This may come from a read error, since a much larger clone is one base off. The CDR3 is CSVRGLGGANVLTF. The CDR3 bases are TGCAGCGTACGGGGGTTGGGTGGGGCCAACGTCCTGACTTTC. The V call is TRBV29-1, the J call TRBJ2-6; weak D call: TRBD2 (6 bases). Germline V gene sequence: CDR1 SQVTM, CDR2 ANQGSEA. V shed 6 bases and J shed 3 bases, with 12 bases lying between them. The CDR3 is made up of 14 amino acids. Using reference TRBV29-1 and TRBJ2-6 for the parts outside the CDR3, the full variable domain is SAVISQKPSRDICQRGTSLTIQCQVDSQVTMMFWYRQQPGQSLTLIATANQGSEATYESGFVIDKFPISRPNLTFSTLTVSNMSPEDSSIYLCSVRGLGGANVLTFGAGSRLTVL.

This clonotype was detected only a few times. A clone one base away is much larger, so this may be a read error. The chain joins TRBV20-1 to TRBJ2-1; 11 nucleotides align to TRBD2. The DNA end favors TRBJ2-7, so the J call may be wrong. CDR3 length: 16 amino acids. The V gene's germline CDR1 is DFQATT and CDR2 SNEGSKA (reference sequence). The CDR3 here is CSAALAGGASYNEQYF. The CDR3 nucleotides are TGCAGTGCTGCCCTAGCGGGAGGTGCCTCCTACAATGAGCAGTACTTC.

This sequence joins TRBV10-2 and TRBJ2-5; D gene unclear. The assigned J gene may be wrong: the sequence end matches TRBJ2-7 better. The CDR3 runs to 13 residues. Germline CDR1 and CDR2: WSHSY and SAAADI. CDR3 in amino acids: CASSDTFHYEQYF. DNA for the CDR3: TGCGCCAGCAGCGACACTTTCCACTACGAGCAGTACTTC.

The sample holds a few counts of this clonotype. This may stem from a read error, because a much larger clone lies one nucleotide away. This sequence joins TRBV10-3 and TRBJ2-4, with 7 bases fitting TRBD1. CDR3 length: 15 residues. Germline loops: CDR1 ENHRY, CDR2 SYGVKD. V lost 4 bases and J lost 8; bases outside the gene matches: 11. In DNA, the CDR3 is TGTGCCATCAGTGGGACCCAGGGGGTTGCAGACATTCAGTACTTC. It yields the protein CAISGTQGVADIQYF.

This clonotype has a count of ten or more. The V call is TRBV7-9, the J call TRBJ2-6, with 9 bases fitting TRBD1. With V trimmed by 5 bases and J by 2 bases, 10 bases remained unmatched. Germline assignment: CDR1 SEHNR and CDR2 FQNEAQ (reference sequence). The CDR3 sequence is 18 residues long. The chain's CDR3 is CASSAPAGTGTGANVLTF. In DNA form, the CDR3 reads TGTGCCAGCAGCGCACCGGCCGGGACAGGGACTGGGGCCAACGTCCTGACTTTC.

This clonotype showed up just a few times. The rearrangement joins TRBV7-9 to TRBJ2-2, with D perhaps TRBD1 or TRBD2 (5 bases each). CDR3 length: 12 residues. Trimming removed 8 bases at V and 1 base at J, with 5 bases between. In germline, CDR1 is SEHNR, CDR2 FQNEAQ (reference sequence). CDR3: CASGGNTGELFF. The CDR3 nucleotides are TGTGCCAGCGGGGGGAACACCGGGGAGCTGTTTTTT.

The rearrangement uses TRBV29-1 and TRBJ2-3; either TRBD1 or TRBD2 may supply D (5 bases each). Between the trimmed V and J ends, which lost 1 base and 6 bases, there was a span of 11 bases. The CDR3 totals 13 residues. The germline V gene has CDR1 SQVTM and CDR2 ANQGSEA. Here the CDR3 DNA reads TGCAGCGTTGAAGGGACAACTAGGGATACGCAGTATTTT. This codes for CSVEGTTRDTQYF.

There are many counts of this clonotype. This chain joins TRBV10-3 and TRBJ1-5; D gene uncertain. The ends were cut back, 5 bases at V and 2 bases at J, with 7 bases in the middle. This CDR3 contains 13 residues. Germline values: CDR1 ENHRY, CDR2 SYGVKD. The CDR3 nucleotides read TGTGCCATCAGTAGTTCCGGCAATCAGCCCCAGCATTTT. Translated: CAISSSGNQPQHF.

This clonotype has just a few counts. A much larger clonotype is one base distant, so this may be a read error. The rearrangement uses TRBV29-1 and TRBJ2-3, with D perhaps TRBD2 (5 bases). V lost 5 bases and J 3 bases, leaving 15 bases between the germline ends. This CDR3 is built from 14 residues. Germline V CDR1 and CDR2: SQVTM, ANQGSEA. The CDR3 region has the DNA TGCAGCGTTAAAACGGGGTTGAGGACAGATACGCAGTATTTT. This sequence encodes CSVKTGLRTDTQYF.

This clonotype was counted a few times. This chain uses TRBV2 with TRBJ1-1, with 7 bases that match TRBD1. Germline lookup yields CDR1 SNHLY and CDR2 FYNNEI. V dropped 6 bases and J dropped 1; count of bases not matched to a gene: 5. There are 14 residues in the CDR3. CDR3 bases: TGTGCCAGCAGGCCCAGGGGGGCGAACACTGAAGCTTTCTTT. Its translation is CASRPRGANTEAFF.

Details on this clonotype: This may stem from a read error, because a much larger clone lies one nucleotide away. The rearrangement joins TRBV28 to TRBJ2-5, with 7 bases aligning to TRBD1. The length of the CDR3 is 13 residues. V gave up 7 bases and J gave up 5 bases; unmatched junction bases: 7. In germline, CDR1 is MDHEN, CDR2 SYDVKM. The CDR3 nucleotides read TGTGCCAGCAATGTCACAGGGGTGGAGACCCAGTACTTC. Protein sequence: CASNVTGVETQYF.